These 32 T cell receptor beta chains were all obtained from the same sample, sequenced in a study of blood T cell repertoires in COVID-19. Produced via immunoSEQ multiplex PCR; TCRdb's table is partial and in-frame only. The sample lists about 300,000 clones; 85% were seen once. What was sequenced was PBMCs or T cells enriched from blood (not recorded which). The receptors shown here come from a woman younger than 45 who had been exposed to COVID-19.

V gene TRBV7-3 combines with J gene TRBJ2-7; 10 nucleotides line up with TRBD2. This CDR3 is 15 amino acids long. The germline V gene has CDR1 SGHTA and CDR2 FQGTGA. V shed 2 bases and J 0 bases; nucleotides not matched to a gene: 1. CDR3 sequence (DNA): TGTGCCAGCAGCTTAGAGCGGGGGGGCTCCTACGAGCAGTACTTC. This codes for CASSLERGGSYEQYF.

V gene TRBV30 combines with J gene TRBJ2-6; 9 bases are shared with TRBD1. Unmatched junction bases numbered 5, after V lost 6 bases and J lost 2 bases. Germline CDR1 is GTSNPN and CDR2 is SVGIG (reference sequence). The CDR3 length is 15 residues. Written as DNA, the CDR3 is TGTGCCTGTGGACAGGGGTTCACTGGGGCCAACGTCCTGACTTTC. Translated, it gives CACGQGFTGANVLTF.

V is TRBV30 and J is TRBJ1-6, with D unclear. The CDR3 loop spans 11 amino acids. Germline V lookup: CDR1 GTSNPN, CDR2 SVGIG (reference sequence). V was shortened by 3 bases and J by 16 bases, with 13 bases between the two germline ends. DNA of the CDR3: TGTGCCTGGAGGGGTGAATTGCGGCTCCACTTT. Residues: CAWRGELRLHF.

This clone appeared a few times. V gene TRBV6-5 combines with J gene TRBJ2-1; maybe TRBD1 (6 bases). CDR1 is MNHEY, CDR2 SVGAGI, per germline. This CDR3 is built from 15 residues. The V gene lost 8 bases and the J gene lost 8 bases, with 22 bases spanning the gap. The CDR3 sequence: CASGLDSRKWDEQFF. CDR3 bases: TGTGCCAGCGGGTTGGACAGCAGGAAATGGGATGAGCAGTTCTTC.

The chain is built from TRBV10-3 and TRBJ1-1; 7 bases are a match to TRBD1. J was trimmed by 2 bases and V by 10 bases; bases with no gene match: 7. The germline V gene encodes CDR1 ENHRY and CDR2 SYGVKD. This CDR3 region has 13 residues. CDR3 amino acids: CATTDRDNTEAFF. The CDR3 DNA reads TGTGCCACGACCGACAGGGACAACACTGAAGCTTTCTTT.

The CDR3 DNA reads as TGCGCCAGCAGCCAAGATGGGGACAGGGGGAAGGGGACTGAAGCTTTCTTT. Translated, it gives CASSQDGDRGKGTEAFF. This chain links TRBV4-3 with TRBJ1-1; 11 bases map to TRBD1. Per the germline V gene, CDR1 is LGHNA and CDR2 is YSLEER. The CDR3 has 17 amino acids. V trimming: 0 bases; J trimming: 5 bases; junction bases outside the gene matches: 8.

The rearrangement links TRBV28 to TRBJ2-7, with D possibly matching TRBD2 (5 bases). From germline, CDR1 is MDHEN and CDR2 SYDVKM. The CDR3 contains 12 residues. V gave up 5 bases and J gave up 5 bases, with 10 bases separating them. CDR3 sequence reads: CASSPTGDEQYF. In DNA, the CDR3 is TGTGCCAGCAGTCCTACCGGGGACGAGCAGTACTTC.

This chain connects TRBV24-1 to TRBJ2-7; maybe TRBD1 (6 bases). The CDR3 covers 15 residues. Germline V lookup: CDR1 KGHDR, CDR2 SFDVKD. Trimming shortened V by 6 bases and J by 0 bases, and 14 bases separated the two germline ends. CDR3 loop: CATSSGTSNSYEQYF. The DNA for the CDR3 is TGTGCCACCAGTTCCGGGACAAGCAACTCCTACGAGCAGTACTTC.

The V and J genes are TRBV2 and TRBJ2-7; TRBD2 agrees at 8 bases. The V gene end was trimmed by 6 bases and the J gene end by 6 bases; junction bases not matched to a gene: 13. Germline CDR1 reads SNHLY; CDR2 reads FYNNEI. The CDR3 consists of 15 residues. The CDR3 is CASRDLGGGGGEQYF. Written as DNA, the CDR3 is TGTGCCAGCAGGGACCTCGGGGGGGGCGGAGGCGAGCAGTACTTC.

The chain is built from TRBV15 and TRBJ1-1; a possible D gene is TRBD1 (5 bases). Trimming cost V 1 base and J 5 bases, with 14 bases left between them. Looked up from germline, CDR1 is LNHNV and CDR2 is YYDKDF (reference sequence). The CDR3 totals 15 residues. The CDR3 nucleotides read TGTGCCACCAGCAGAGTCCCGGACGGGGGAACTGAAGCTTTCTTT. This gives the protein CATSRVPDGGTEAFF. The complete variable domain, with remaining parts taken from reference TRBV15 and TRBJ1-1, reads DAMVIQNPRYQVTQFGKPVTLSCSQTLNHNVMYWYQQKSSQAPKLLFHYYDKDFNNEADTPDNFQSRRPNTSFCFLDIRSPGLGDTAMYLCATSRVPDGGTEAFFGQGTRLTVV.

This clone has a handful of counts. This specimen includes other DNA sequences encoding the same CDR3. The gene calls are TRBV30 and TRBJ2-7; 10 nucleotides line up with TRBD1. The CDR3 contains 14 residues. Germline trimming cut 2 bases from V and 3 bases from J; bases unmatched to any gene: 4. The germline CDR1 and CDR2 sequences are GTSNPN and SVGIG (reference sequence). CDR3 in amino acids: CAWSTGTGDYEQYF. The CDR3 DNA follows: TGTGCCTGGAGTACCGGGACAGGGGACTACGAGCAGTACTTC.

The chain recombines TRBV5-1 with TRBJ2-7; TRBD1 aligns across 7 bases. The junction had 9 bases not matched to a gene; V was cut back by 0 bases and J by 0 bases. In germline, CDR1 is SGHRS, CDR2 YFSETQ. CDR3 length equals 17 residues. The CDR3 sequence is CASSLEMTGFSSYEQYF. CDR3 DNA: TGCGCCAGCAGCTTGGAAATGACAGGGTTTAGCTCCTACGAGCAGTACTTC.

This sequence joins TRBV4-1 and TRBJ1-4; D uncertain. In germline, CDR1 is MGHRA, CDR2 YSYEKL. The CDR3 runs 15 residues. Trimming removed 1 base from V and 4 bases from J, with 10 bases in between. CDR3 nucleotide sequence: TGCGCCAGCAGCCAAGTAACAGCCAATAATGAAAAACTGTTTTTT. It is translated as CASSQVTANNEKLFF.

V gene TRBV29-1 combines with J gene TRBJ2-7; perhaps TRBD2 as D (7 bases). The germline gives CDR1 SQVTM, CDR2 ANQGSEA. The germline V and J ends were trimmed by 0 bases and 10 bases, with 13 bases remaining between them. The CDR3 consists of 12 residues. The CDR3 DNA is TGCAGCGTTGAAGATGGGGGGGCCCCACAGTACTTC. This encodes CSVEDGGAPQYF.

This chain uses TRBV6-5 with TRBJ1-5, with D perhaps matching TRBD1 (6 bases). Between the trimmed V and J ends, which lost 4 bases and 2 bases, there was a span of 12 bases. Germline V gene sequence: CDR1 MNHEY, CDR2 SVGAGI. The CDR3 spans 15 residues. The CDR3 sequence: CASSSTGKGNQPQHF. CDR3 coding DNA: TGTGCCAGCAGTTCGACAGGAAAGGGCAATCAGCCCCAGCATTTT.

This CDR3 reads CASSGPGQSYGYTF. CDR3 sequence (DNA): TGTGCCAGCAGTGGGCCGGGACAGTCCTATGGCTACACCTTC. This chain uses TRBV2 with TRBJ1-2; 7 bases line up with TRBD1. CDR3 length: 14 amino acids. The V gene end was trimmed by 4 bases and the J gene end by 4 bases; junction bases not matched to a gene: 6. The germline V gene encodes CDR1 SNHLY and CDR2 FYNNEI.

The chain couples TRBV28 to TRBJ2-7, with TRBD2 matching over 7 bases. With 7 bases clipped from V and 2 bases from J, the junction kept 14 bases outside the gene matches. CDR3 length: 16 amino acids. Germline V gene sequence: CDR1 MDHEN, CDR2 SYDVKM. CDR3 protein: CASTPSSGDGTYEQYF. The CDR3 DNA sequence: TGTGCCAGCACCCCTTCGAGCGGGGACGGCACCTACGAGCAGTACTTC. The full variable domain, its missing parts supplied by reference TRBV28 and TRBJ2-7, is DVKVTQSSRYLVKRTGEKVFLECVQDMDHENMFWYRQDPGLGLRLIYFSYDVKMKEKGDIPEGYSVSREKKERFSLILESASTNQTSMYLCASTPSSGDGTYEQYFGPGTRLTVT.

CDR3 in DNA: TGTGCCAGCACCTGGGGCCAGGGGGGACCTCAAGAGACCCAGTACTTC. Amino acid sequence: CASTWGQGGPQETQYF. This rearrangement joins TRBV27 to TRBJ2-5; D is possibly TRBD1 (7 bases). Deletions cut 7 bases from V and 2 bases from J, with 20 bases between. This CDR3 has 16 residues. CDR1 MNHEY and CDR2 SMNVEV come from the germline V gene (reference sequence).

This clone showed up just once. The V and J genes are TRBV10-3 and TRBJ2-7, with TRBD1 matching over 9 bases. The CDR3 spans 15 residues. After removal of 5 bases from V and 3 bases from J, the junction contained 8 bases not matched to a gene. CDR1 is ENHRY, CDR2 SYGVKD, per germline. The CDR3 DNA follows: TGTGCCATCAGTTCGACCGGGACAGGGATCTACGAGCAGTACTTC. It yields the protein CAISSTGTGIYEQYF.

This clone turned up a few times. The chain recombines TRBV19 with TRBJ2-5, with 13 bases aligning to TRBD2. The ends lost 5 bases at V and 5 bases at J; junction bases unmatched: 8. Germline V gene lookup returns CDR1 LNHDA and CDR2 SQIVND (reference sequence). The CDR3 is 16 amino acids. CDR3 DNA sequence: TGTGCCAGTAGTCCCGGGACTAGCGGGATAATGGAGACCCAGTACTTC. It translates to CASSPGTSGIMETQYF.

This clone was counted once. The chain is built from TRBV9 and TRBJ1-6; 9 positions agree with TRBD1. CDR1 is SGDLS, CDR2 YYNGEE, per germline. The junction had 6 bases not matched to a gene; V was cut back by 0 bases and J by 8 bases. The CDR3 length is 16 residues. The chain's CDR3 is CASSVAIQGADSPLHF. The CDR3 coding sequence is TGTGCCAGCAGCGTAGCCATACAGGGGGCTGATTCACCCCTCCACTTT.

The genes are TRBV5-6 and TRBJ2-2; 12 bases align to TRBD2. The CDR3 totals 17 residues. Germline trimming cut 2 bases from V and 4 bases from J; bases unmatched to any gene: 6. Germline V CDR1 and CDR2: SGHDT, YYEEEE. The CDR3 here is CASSLPTSGSSTGELFF. Written as DNA, the CDR3 is TGTGCCAGCAGCTTACCGACTAGCGGGAGCAGCACCGGGGAGCTGTTTTTT.

The gene calls are TRBV7-6 and TRBJ2-1; TRBD2 matches at 9 bases. This CDR3 is built from 17 residues. The ends lost 6 bases at V and 7 bases at J; junction bases unmatched: 16. Germline values: CDR1 SGHVS, CDR2 FNYEAQ. The CDR3 region has the DNA TGTGCCAGCAGACATACAGCGGGAGGCTACCCAACTAATGAGCAGTTCTTC. This gives the protein CASRHTAGGYPTNEQFF.

The chain joins TRBV9 to TRBJ2-3; D uncertain. The CDR3 consists of 15 residues. V was clipped by 6 bases and J by 5 bases, with 19 bases between them. Germline V gene data show CDR1 as SGDLS and CDR2 as YYNGEE. The DNA of the CDR3 is TGTGCCAGCATCGCAGGCCAGTCTAATGGAGATACGCAGTATTTT. As protein: CASIAGQSNGDTQYF.

The J gene is TRBJ2-3, the V gene TRBV15; 11 nucleotides agree with TRBD1. The junction had 5 bases not matched to a gene; V was cut back by 5 bases and J by 7 bases. Germline V CDR1 and CDR2: LNHNV, YYDKDF (reference sequence). This CDR3 is built from 14 residues. The CDR3 protein is CATSGTGGKNTQYF. The CDR3 DNA sequence: TGTGCCACCAGCGGGACAGGGGGAAAAAATACGCAGTATTTT.

J is TRBJ1-4 and V is TRBV3-1 (or the pseudogene TRBV3-2); maybe TRBD1 (5 bases). The V gene's germline CDR1 is LGHDT and CDR2 YNNKEL (reference sequence). The V gene lost 2 bases and the J gene lost 13 bases, with 14 bases spanning the gap. The CDR3 is 13 residues long. CDR3 coding DNA: TGTGCCAGCAGCCAAAGATTACCGGGGGGACTGTTTTTT. The encoded protein is CASSQRLPGGLFF.

This clone came up once. This chain joins TRBV19 and TRBJ1-5; D uncertain. Trimming shortened V by 7 bases and J by 1 base, and 14 bases separated the two germline ends. The CDR3 runs to 15 residues. Germline V lookup: CDR1 LNHDA, CDR2 SQIVND (reference sequence). CDR3 sequence (DNA): TGTGCCAGTACAACCCCAGAACTAAGCAATCAGCCCCAGCATTTT. Its protein is CASTTPELSNQPQHF.

Only one count was recorded for this clone. The V gene is TRBV9, the J gene TRBJ1-4; tentatively, D is TRBD1 (5 bases). The CDR3 spans 16 residues. CDR1 is SGDLS and CDR2 is YYNGEE in the germline V gene. V lost 4 bases and J 1 base, leaving 14 bases between the germline ends. The CDR3 DNA is TGTGCCAGCAGCCCAGGGACTGTAAGAACTAATGAAAAACTGTTTTTT. Amino acid sequence: CASSPGTVRTNEKLFF.

This chain connects TRBV15 to TRBJ2-7; 7 bases are a match to TRBD2. Germline loops: CDR1 LNHNV, CDR2 YYDKDF (reference sequence). The CDR3 is 15 amino acids. J lost 0 bases, V lost 1 base, and 3 bases had no gene match. The CDR3 loop is CATSRATSASYEQYF. Here the CDR3 DNA reads TGTGCCACCAGCAGAGCAACTAGCGCCTCCTACGAGCAGTACTTC.

The chain couples TRBV28 to TRBJ2-2; D is ambiguous. CDR1 and CDR2 (germline): MDHEN, SYDVKM. This CDR3 region has 13 residues. The ends were cut back, 8 bases at V and 3 bases at J, with 10 bases in the middle. This CDR3 is CASRRSDTGELFF. As DNA, the CDR3 is TGTGCCAGCCGCAGGTCAGACACCGGGGAGCTGTTTTTT.

Comment on this clone: Different DNA sequences within this sample yield the same CDR3. The rearrangement uses TRBV28 and TRBJ1-4; 10 nucleotides agree with TRBD1. J lost 7 bases, V lost 6 bases, and 5 bases had no gene match. The V gene's germline CDR1 is MDHEN and CDR2 SYDVKM. This CDR3 contains 14 residues. CDR3 coding DNA: TGTGCCAGCAGATTGACAGGGGGCGGTGAAAAACTGTTTTTT. It translates to CASRLTGGGEKLFF.

This clone is termed medium-sized. The chain employs TRBV6-5 and TRBJ1-6; the D gene is possibly TRBD1 (6 bases). Between the trimmed V and J ends, which lost 6 bases and 5 bases, there was a span of 11 bases. The length of the CDR3 is 14 residues. The germline CDR1 and CDR2 sequences are MNHEY and SVGAGI. In DNA form, the CDR3 reads TGTGCCAGCAGGGAGGGGGGGAATAATTCACCCCTCCACTTT. This gives the protein CASREGGNNSPLHF.